The present TCR beta chain was sequenced within a study of post-analysis software for immune sequencing data. At the level of the study: Courses of disease covered relapsing-remitting, secondary progressive and progressive-relapsing multiple sclerosis.

A word on this clonotype: Antigen unknown.

cDNA libraries of TCR beta carried unique molecular identifiers. TCRdb reprocessed the PCR reads via MiXCR and lists one record per CDR3 protein. Of hundreds of thousands of distinct CDR3 sequences detected, approximately 53% appear once; the ten largest clones hold approximately 4.3%. General study points: Clustering by F measure revealed strong co-clustering among samples prepared together in one batch. Relative to controls, patients had about five TRBV segments at higher frequency, with TRBV5-6, TRBV5-1 and TRBV20-1 among these. Controls' normalized Chao1 diversity significantly exceeded that of multiple sclerosis patients.

The CDR3 consists of 15 residues. V was pared by 0 bases and J by 7 bases, with 13 bases between. Per germline, CDR1 SGHRS and CDR2 YFSETQ. This chain joins TRBV5-1 and TRBJ1-4; no clear D gene. This TCR derives from a girl between 10 and 17 years old with multiple sclerosis. Input material: blood. The CDR3 reads CASSLGFGGLEKLFF. The CDR3 coding sequence is TGCGCCAGCAGCTTGGGTTTCGGCGGACTTGAAAAACTGTTTTTT.